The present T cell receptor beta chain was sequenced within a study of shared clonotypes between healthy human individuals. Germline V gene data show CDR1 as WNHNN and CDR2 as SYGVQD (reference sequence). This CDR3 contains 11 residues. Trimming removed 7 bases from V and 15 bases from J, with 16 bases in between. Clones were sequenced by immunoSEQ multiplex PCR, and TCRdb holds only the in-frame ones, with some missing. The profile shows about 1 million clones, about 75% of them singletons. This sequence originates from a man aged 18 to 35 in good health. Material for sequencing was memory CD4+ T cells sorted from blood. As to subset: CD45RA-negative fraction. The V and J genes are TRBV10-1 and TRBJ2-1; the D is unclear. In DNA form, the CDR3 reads TGCGCCAGCAAGGAGCGTCGAGGTTGGTTCTTC. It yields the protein CASKERRGWFF.